This TCR beta chain is from a study of T cells in Graves' hyperthyroidism and ophthalmopathy. Hyperthyroidism had been newly diagnosed in patients aged 18 to 65, and its duration was under 2 months. Regions amplified from RNA transcripts were the TCR beta CDR3 regions. First-round RT-PCR of the TCR CDR3 relied on the HTBI primer set. TCRdb re-derived calls from the multiplex PCR reads in MiXCR, one entry per CDR3 protein. Here the sample spans hundreds of thousands of distinct CDR3 sequences, 15% to 20% being singletons. V lost 5 bases, J lost 6 bases, and 9 bases stayed unmatched. Germline CDR1 SEHNR, CDR2 FQNEAQ (reference sequence). The CDR3 extends over 15 amino acids.

The rearrangement links TRBV7-9 to TRBJ2-2, with 7 bases aligning to TRBD2. This receptor was identified in a woman between 18 and 29 years old with Graves' hyperthyroidism. Material for sequencing was blood. Here the CDR3 DNA reads TGTGCCAGCAGCCAAGCCGGGGGGAAAGCCGGGGAGCTGTTTTTT. This encodes CASSQAGGKAGELFF.